The present entry profiles one T cell receptor beta chain with its context. The target antigen is unknown. The sample belongs to a study of naive CD8 T cells in extremely preterm neonates. Clones were read by immunoSEQ multiplex PCR, and TCRdb kept only the in-frame ones, dropping some. The sample consists of 25,000 or so clones, around 88% of them appearing once. Extremely preterm births at roughly 23-27 weeks of gestation supplied the samples. Pregnancies with fetal demise were excluded. CDR3 length: 15 amino acids. In germline, CDR1 is SGDLS, CDR2 YYNGEE. V trimming: 4 bases; J trimming: 7 bases; junction bases outside the gene matches: 5. Overall study results and limits: iChao1 richness was lowest in preterm neonates, significantly versus all ages. Productive template counts varied among preterm samples, a noted limitation. Relative to older groups, preterm infants had shorter, less trimmed CDR3s with fewer N additions.

The rearrangement links TRBV9 to TRBJ2-2, with TRBD2 matching over 12 bases. The sequenced material came from naive CD8+ T cells from cord blood. The TCR comes from a boy who was born preterm. This chain's CDR3 is CASSTTSGGSGELFF. The CDR3 DNA is TGTGCCAGCAGCACGACTAGCGGGGGTAGCGGGGAGCTGTTTTTT. Supplemented by reference TRBV9 and TRBJ2-2, the full variable domain reads DSGVTQTPKHLITATGQRVTLRCSPRSGDLSVYWYQQSLDQGLQFLIQYYNGEERAKGNILERFSAQQFPDLHSELNLSSLELGDSALYFCASSTTSGGSGELFFGEGSRLTVL.